This entry is about one T cell receptor (beta chain). This entry is derived from a study of T cells after posttransplantation cyclophosphamide. The V gene lost 4 bases and the J gene lost 1 base, with 17 bases spanning the gap. Germline CDR1 and CDR2: SGHRS and YFSETQ. CDR3 length: 17 amino acids. Here immunoSEQ multiplex PCR was the method, and the copy in TCRdb shows in-frame clones only, minus some. This table holds some 7,400 clones, 65% to 80% found once. The sequencing input was memory CD4+ T cells sorted from blood. The TCR comes from a woman between 45 and 65 years old in good health and a related stem cell transplant donor. The chain has TRBV5-1 and TRBJ2-2, with a tentative D call TRBD2 (7 bases). CDR3 amino acids: CASSPGGGLRNTGELFF. The DNA for the CDR3 is TGCGCCAGCAGCCCGGGGGGCGGCCTCCGGAACACCGGGGAGCTGTTTTTT.